This TCR beta chain appears in the sequencing data of a study of T-cell memory formation after mild COVID-19. Background on the study: TCR clusters mostly belonged to single donors.

This clonotype turned up a few times. The V gene's germline CDR1 is SGDLS and CDR2 YYNGEE. This CDR3 spans 14 amino acids. Trimming cost V 3 bases and J 3 bases, with 10 bases left between them. TCRdb reprocessed the 5' RACE reads via MiXCR and lists one record per CDR3 protein. The sample records hundreds of thousands of distinct CDR3 sequences, roughly 15% being singletons. Sequences were obtained from PBMCs or a T cell subset sorted from them (not recorded which). The TCR sequence derives from a man aged 18 to 35 who had mild COVID-19 (a few samples of this study predate the infection). Cell type and time point are not known. This chain connects TRBV9 to TRBJ1-5, with D possibly TRBD1 on 5 matching bases. The CDR3 region has the DNA TGTGCCAGCAGCGCCGGGACGGACAATCAGCCCCAGCATTTT. Translated, it gives CASSAGTDNQPQHF.